This T cell receptor (beta chain) was identified during a study of blood T cell repertoires in COVID-19. In the study overall: COVID-19 samples collected from the United States, Italy and Spain covered acute and convalescent phases. In each case, the material was cDNA or gDNA derived from T cells, B-cell-depleted T cells, or PBMCs.

The CDR3 covers 16 residues. Germline values: CDR1 SGHVS, CDR2 FNYEAQ. V lost 5 bases and J lost 5, with 16 bases in between. The repertoire was sequenced with immunoSEQ multiplex PCR; TCRdb's copy has only in-frame clones and lacks some. In the table there are roughly 100,000 clones, roughly 71% of which are singletons. This clone was counted only a few times. The TCR sequence derives from a woman older than 75 with acute or convalescent COVID-19. The chain joins TRBV7-6 to TRBJ1-6, with D tentatively TRBD1 (6 bases). Sequenced: peripheral blood. CDR3 coding DNA: TGTGCCAGCAGCCTAAGAAGTTCAGGGGATAATTCACCCCTCCACTTT. Translation gives CASSLRSSGDNSPLHF.